This T cell receptor (beta chain) was found in a study of beta chain features in type 1 diabetes (dated by TCRdb to the late 2010s). Background for the entire study: Mean age, gender distribution, total cell number and subset yield were not different between patients and healthy donors. A total of about 110,000,000 sorted cells were examined across all samples, and a strong correlation was observed between cell number per subset and RNA yield. In the study, recently diagnosed type 1 diabetes patients and matched healthy donors were compared on the TCRB repertoires of their sorted circulating CD4+ T cell subsets. Whereas all 30 or so donors provided naive and central memory subsets, regulatory and stem cell-like memory subsets were isolated from just 8 patients and roughly 8 healthy donors.

The sample holds one count of this clone. Its antigen is not yet known. Base qualities are not provided; no much larger clone lies one nucleotide away. All of the isolated RNA was reverse transcribed with the High Capacity cDNA Reverse Transcription Kit, so expressed TCRB transcripts were sequenced. Deep immunoSEQ sequencing was applied to naive, central memory and regulatory T cell samples, giving an average of around 3.8 million total reads per sample. Sorted cells were lysed in RLT buffer, and RNA was extracted using DNase-treated RNeasy Micro or Mini kits according to cell number. Each cell subset was processed on its own to prevent cross-contamination, while patient and healthy donor samples were processed together. Using the immunoSEQ multiplex PCR, TCRB sequences were amplified from cDNA into 87-bp fragments spanning the CDR3 region. The amplicons were sequenced using the Illumina HiSeq platform. The source study handled its data this way. PCR bias was corrected computationally using synthetic template baselines, and reads within Hamming distance 2 were collapsed, with unmergeable singletons discarded. Reads were aligned against IMGT so that V, D and J genes, CDR3 length and insertions or deletions at six rearrangement sites could be assigned. Clonotype counts were normalized to sorted cell number within each subset before computing true diversity and Gini coefficients with the tcR R package. Repertoire sharing was quantified using the overlap coefficient calculated on TCRB nucleotide sequences. TCRdb retrieved this table from immuneACCESS and kept in-frame rearrangements only. Not all clones are present; in checked studies, unresolved V genes account for under half, and no reason is known for the remainder. The DNA was the basis for D and trimming; V, J and clone size are from that table. This sample lists some 150,000 clones; 6.9% were detected once. Of the sample, 1.4% falls within the top ten clones.

Compared with germline, V lacks 4 bases and J lacks 9 bases; bases without a gene match: 10. From cysteine to phenylalanine, the CDR3 is 15 amino acids long. Of all the DNA, just the CDR3 is kept, 45 bases in frame from base 1. The CDR1 and CDR2 encoded by the germline V gene are SGHRS and YFSETQ. Each donor gave one peripheral blood draw, averaging about 120 mL, which was collected into heparinised tubes. Using a panel that included CD45RO, CCR7, CD25, CD127, CD95 and CD27, naive, central memory, regulatory and stem cell-like memory CD4+ T cells were sorted on a BD FACSAria II. Purity was above 95% for every sorted population. PBMCs were isolated right away by Lymphoprep density gradient centrifugation and were stained directly, without culture. To minimize batch effects, samples were stained and sorted in pairs, one healthy donor with one patient per experiment. Overall study outcomes, separate from this receptor: Fewer insertions and more nucleotide deletions at VDJ recombination sites were observed in patients with type 1 diabetes, implying thymic rearrangement abnormalities. A moderate but significant shortening of TCRB CDR3 length was observed in type 1 diabetes patients in all four CD4+ subsets. Only small numbers of individuals were included in the HLA sub-analyses, which left unresolved whether HLA type had any influence on TCRB rearrangement. PCR might favor shorter templates, but patient and control samples were amplified and corrected together, so any skew would affect both groups equally. Naive, central memory and regulatory TCRB repertoires appeared to be more alike among patients than among healthy donors. Because cDNA rather than genomic DNA was sequenced, highly expressing activated cells could have been over-represented, although no difference in activation and CD3 levels was found between groups.

The sequence joins TRBV5-1 to TRBJ2-2; 9 bases in the junction line up with TRBD2. The specimen was central memory CD4+ T cells from blood. The sequence was obtained from a woman younger than 45 in good health. The nucleotide sequence reads TGCGCCAGCAGCCTCACCGGGACTAGCAAATGGGAGCTGTTTTTT. Its amino acids are CASSLTGTSKWELFF. Here the CDR3 is joined to the reference TRBV5-1 and TRBJ2-2 genes, and the full variable domain is: KAGVTQTPRYLIKTRGQQVTLSCSPISGHRSVSWYQQTPGQGLQFLFEYFSETQRNKGNFPGRFSGRQFSNSRSEMNVSTLELGDSALYLCASSLTGTSKWELFFGEGSRLTVL.